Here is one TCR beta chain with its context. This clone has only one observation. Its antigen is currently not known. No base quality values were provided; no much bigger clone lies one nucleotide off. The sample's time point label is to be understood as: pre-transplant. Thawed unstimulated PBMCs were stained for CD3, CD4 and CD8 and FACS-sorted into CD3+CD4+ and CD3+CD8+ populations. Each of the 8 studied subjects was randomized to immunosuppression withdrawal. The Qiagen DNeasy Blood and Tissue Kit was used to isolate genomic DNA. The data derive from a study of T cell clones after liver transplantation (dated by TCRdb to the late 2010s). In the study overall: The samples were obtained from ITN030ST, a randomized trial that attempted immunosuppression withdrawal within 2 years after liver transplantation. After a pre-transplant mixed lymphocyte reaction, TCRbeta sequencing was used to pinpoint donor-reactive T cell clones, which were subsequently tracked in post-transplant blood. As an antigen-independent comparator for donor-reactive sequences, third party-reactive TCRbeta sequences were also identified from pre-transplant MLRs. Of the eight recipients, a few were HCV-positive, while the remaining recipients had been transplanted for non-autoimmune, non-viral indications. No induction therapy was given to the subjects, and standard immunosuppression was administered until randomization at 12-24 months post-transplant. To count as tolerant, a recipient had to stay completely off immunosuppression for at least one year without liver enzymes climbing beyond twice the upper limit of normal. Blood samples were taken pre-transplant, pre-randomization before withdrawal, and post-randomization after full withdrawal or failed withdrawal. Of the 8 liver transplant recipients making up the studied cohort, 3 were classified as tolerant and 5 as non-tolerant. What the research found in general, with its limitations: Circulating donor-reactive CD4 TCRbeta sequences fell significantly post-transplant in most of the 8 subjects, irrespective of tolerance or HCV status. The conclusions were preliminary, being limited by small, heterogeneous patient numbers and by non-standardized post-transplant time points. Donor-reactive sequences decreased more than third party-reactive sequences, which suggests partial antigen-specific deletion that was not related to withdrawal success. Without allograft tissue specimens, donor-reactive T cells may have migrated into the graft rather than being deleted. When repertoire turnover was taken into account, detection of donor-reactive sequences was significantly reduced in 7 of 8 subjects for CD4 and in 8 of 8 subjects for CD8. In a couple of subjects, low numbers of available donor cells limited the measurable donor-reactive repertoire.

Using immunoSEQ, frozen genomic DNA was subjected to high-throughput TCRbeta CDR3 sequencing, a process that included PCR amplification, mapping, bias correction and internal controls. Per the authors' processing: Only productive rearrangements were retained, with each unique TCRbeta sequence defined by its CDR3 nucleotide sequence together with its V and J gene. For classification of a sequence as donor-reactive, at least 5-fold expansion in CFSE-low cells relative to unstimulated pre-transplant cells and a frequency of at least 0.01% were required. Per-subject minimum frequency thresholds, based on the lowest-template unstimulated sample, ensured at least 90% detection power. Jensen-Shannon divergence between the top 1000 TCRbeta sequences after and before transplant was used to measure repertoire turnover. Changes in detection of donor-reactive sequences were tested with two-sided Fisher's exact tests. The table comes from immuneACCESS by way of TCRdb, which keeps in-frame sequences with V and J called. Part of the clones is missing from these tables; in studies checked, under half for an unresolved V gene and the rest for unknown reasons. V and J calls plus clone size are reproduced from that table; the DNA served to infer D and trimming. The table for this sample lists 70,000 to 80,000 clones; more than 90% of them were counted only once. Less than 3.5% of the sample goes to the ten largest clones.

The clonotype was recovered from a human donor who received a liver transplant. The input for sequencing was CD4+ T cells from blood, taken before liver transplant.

The CDR3 reads as follows: CASSLRSSGRDGGELFF. The DNA reads as follows: TGCGCCAGCAGTCTCCGATCGAGCGGGAGGGATGGCGGGGAGCTGTTTTTT. In this chain, TRBV5-1 is recombined with TRBJ2-2; TRBD2 agrees with 10 junctional bases. From a lookup of the germline V gene, CDR1 and CDR2 are SGHRS and YFSETQ. V and J are trimmed by 5 bases and 7 bases, and the gene matches miss 14 bases of the junction. The CDR3 sequence holds 17 residues, the cysteine and phenylalanine included. The kept DNA is CDR3 alone, 51 bases in frame from the first base. The reference TRBV5-1 and TRBJ2-2 proteins fill in what lies around the CDR3, so the full variable domain reads KAGVTQTPRYLIKTRGQQVTLSCSPISGHRSVSWYQQTPGQGLQFLFEYFSETQRNKGNFPGRFSGRQFSNSRSEMNVSTLELGDSALYLCASSLRSSGRDGGELFFGEGSRLTVL.